The present T cell receptor beta chain was sequenced within a study of ipilimumab plus nivolumab after autologous stem cell transplantation. Patients received nivolumab 3 mg/kg at weeks 1, 4, 7, 10, then fortnightly to week 26. The assay was immunoSEQ multiplex PCR, and TCRdb's table has in-frame clones only and misses some. The sample includes roughly 86,000 clones, 83% of them seen just once. Note on this clone: This CDR3 is also generated by other DNA sequences in the sample.

Sequences were derived from PBMCs, sampled in a trial of ipilimumab plus nivolumab as post-transplant consolidation. The clonotype was recovered from a male donor with diffuse large B-cell lymphoma.

The CDR3 bases are TGTGCCAGCAGTTCAGGATACGAGCAGTACTTC. Its translation is CASSSGYEQYF. V and J are TRBV27 and TRBJ2-7; D is ambiguous. The V gene lost 4 bases and the J gene lost 4 bases, with 5 bases spanning the gap. The germline CDR1 and CDR2 sequences are MNHEY and SMNVEV (reference sequence). The CDR3 is made up of 11 amino acids.